This T cell receptor beta chain was obtained from a study of lymphopenia after photon versus proton radiotherapy. Study outcomes and limitations: A bigger post-nadir fall in TCR diversity correlated inversely with survival time in deceased patients. Oligoclonal CD8+ Temra expansion after nadir drove photon patients' diversity drop.

Germline V gene sequence: CDR1 SGHRS, CDR2 YFSETQ. This CDR3 spans 14 amino acids. The ends lost 4 bases at V and 7 bases at J; junction bases unmatched: 4. To note about this clone: The antigen is undetermined.

Measured with immunoSEQ multiplex PCR; TCRdb has only the in-frame clones, and not every one. The sample shows roughly 45,000 clones, approximately 83% of them seen only once. This clonotype was sampled from a man aged 35 to 55 with gastric cancer. The sequenced sample was peripheral blood, obtained from a patient treated with photon-based radiotherapy. The genes are TRBV5-1 and TRBJ2-5; 13 nucleotides align to TRBD2. CDR3 protein: CASSTRLAGGTQYF. DNA for the CDR3: TGCGCCAGCAGCACCCGACTAGCGGGGGGGACCCAGTACTTC. The whole variable domain, remainder taken from reference TRBV5-1 and TRBJ2-5, is KAGVTQTPRYLIKTRGQQVTLSCSPISGHRSVSWYQQTPGQGLQFLFEYFSETQRNKGNFPGRFSGRQFSNSRSEMNVSTLELGDSALYLCASSTRLAGGTQYFGPGTRLLVL.